This is a list of T cell receptor beta chains from one sample in a study of blood T cell repertoires in COVID-19. Data came from immunoSEQ multiplex PCR; TCRdb stores just in-frame clones and leaves some out. Here the sample spans some 87,000 clones, under 85% being singletons. Sequenced: peripheral blood. The receptors stem from a human donor in a cohort sampled during active COVID-19. Both conserved end residues are part of each CDR3. Each record gives: V gene, J gene, D gene, clone size, CDR3 DNA, CDR3 protein. The D gene is left open where the match is weak. Only some rows state a clone size, as once, few, many or a class for expanded clones.

V: TRBV9; J: TRBJ1-2; D: TRBD1; size: .; DNA: TGTGCCAGCAGCTCACAGGGGGCTAACTATGGCTACACCTTC; CDR3: CASSSQGANYGYTF
V: TRBV24-1; J: TRBJ2-1; D: TRBD2; size: .; DNA: TGTGCCACCAGTGGGTCTAGCGGGACTGGTGAGCAGTTCTTC; CDR3: CATSGSSGTGEQFF
V: TRBV7-2; J: TRBJ1-1; D: TRBD1; size: .; DNA: TGTGCCAGCAGCTTAGGGGGGACAGAGAACACTGAAGCTTTCTTT; CDR3: CASSLGGTENTEAFF
V: TRBV18; J: TRBJ1-2; D: .; size: once; DNA: TGTGCCAGCTCTCATACCCAGGATGGCTACACCTTC; CDR3: CASSHTQDGYTF
V: TRBV15; J: TRBJ2-1; D: TRBD2; size: .; DNA: TGTGCCACCAGCGAGGGACGGGGGGGATCCTACAATGAGCAGTTCTTC; CDR3: CATSEGRGGSYNEQFF
V: TRBV11-2; J: TRBJ2-1; D: .; size: .; DNA: TGTGCCAGCAGCTTAGACAAGAGCTCCTACAATGAGCAGTTCTTC; CDR3: CASSLDKSSYNEQFF
V: TRBV6-1; J: TRBJ2-3; D: .; size: .; DNA: TGTGCCAGCAGTGAAGCGGGGAGGAAATCCACAGATACGCAGTATTTT; CDR3: CASSEAGRKSTDTQYF
V: TRBV7-8; J: TRBJ2-7; D: .; size: .; DNA: TGTGCCAGCAGCCACTCCGGACAGCTCTCCTACGAGCAGTACTTC; CDR3: CASSHSGQLSYEQYF
V: TRBV18; J: TRBJ1-1; D: .; size: .; DNA: TGTGCCAGCTCCGCCCCGTCGGTCACTGAAGCTTTCTTT; CDR3: CASSAPSVTEAFF
V: TRBV7-9; J: TRBJ1-2; D: .; size: few; DNA: TGTGCCAGCAGCCCCCAGAGGCAGGCCACTAGAGGCTACACCTTC; CDR3: CASSPQRQATRGYTF
V: TRBV14; J: TRBJ2-5; D: TRBD1; size: .; DNA: TGTGCCAGCAGCCACCCCGGACAGGCCCCTGCCCAGTACTTC; CDR3: CASSHPGQAPAQYF
V: TRBV3-1/TRBV3-2; J: TRBJ2-7; D: .; size: .; DNA: TGTGCCAGCAGCCATGATAGAACCGGGGTCCCCTACGAGCAGTACTTC; CDR3: CASSHDRTGVPYEQYF
V: TRBV10-3; J: TRBJ2-7; D: TRBD1; size: .; DNA: TGTGCCATCAGTGAGTCCGGGACAGGGTATAGCGAGCAGTACTTC; CDR3: CAISESGTGYSEQYF
V: TRBV5-1; J: TRBJ2-4; D: .; size: few; DNA: TGCGCCAGCAGCTTCACCCGACCAGGACCAGCGGGAAACATTCAGTACTTC; CDR3: CASSFTRPGPAGNIQYF
V: TRBV5-1; J: TRBJ1-1; D: .; size: .; DNA: TGCGCCAGCAGCTCCAGGGGGAACACTGAAGCTTTCTTT; CDR3: CASSSRGNTEAFF
V: TRBV5-1; J: TRBJ2-7; D: TRBD1; size: .; DNA: TGCGCCAGCAGCTCATGGACAGGGCTAGCCAACGAGCAGTACTTC; CDR3: CASSSWTGLANEQYF
V: TRBV3-1/TRBV3-2; J: TRBJ2-6; D: .; size: .; DNA: TGTGCCAGCAGCCTCGAACAGGGTACTGGGGCCAACGTCCTGACTTTC; CDR3: CASSLEQGTGANVLTF
V: TRBV7-9; J: TRBJ1-2; D: TRBD1; size: .; DNA: TGTGCCAGCAGCGCCTGGGACAGGGCTGTATATGGCTACACCTTC; CDR3: CASSAWDRAVYGYTF
V: TRBV11-2; J: TRBJ1-5; D: .; size: .; DNA: TGTGCCAGCAGCTTAGGGTTTCAGGGCCACAATCAGCCCCAGCATTTT; CDR3: CASSLGFQGHNQPQHF
V: TRBV5-1; J: TRBJ2-7; D: TRBD1; size: .; DNA: TGCGCCAGCAGCTTGGAACCCACAGGGGTAAACTACGAGCAGTACTTC; CDR3: CASSLEPTGVNYEQYF
V: TRBV11-2; J: TRBJ2-3; D: TRBD2; size: .; DNA: TGTGCCAGCAGCTTTAGGCGGGGGGGTCCAGATACGCAGTATTTT; CDR3: CASSFRRGGPDTQYF
V: TRBV18; J: TRBJ2-5; D: TRBD1; size: .; DNA: TGTGCCAGCTCACCACCCACTTTGAGTGGGACAGGGGTTGCCCAGTACTTC; CDR3: CASSPPTLSGTGVAQYF
V: TRBV15; J: TRBJ1-5; D: TRBD1; size: .; DNA: TGTGCCACCAGCAGAGACCGGCCGGGACAGGGTCGCTTTGGCAATCAGCCCCAGCATTTT; CDR3: CATSRDRPGQGRFGNQPQHF
V: TRBV9; J: TRBJ2-7; D: TRBD2; size: .; DNA: TGTGCCAGCAGCCCGAGCGGGGTCTCCTACGAGCAGTACTTC; CDR3: CASSPSGVSYEQYF
V: TRBV5-5; J: TRBJ2-3; D: .; size: .; DNA: TGTGCCAGCCTCGGGTCCTCAGATACGCAGTATTTT; CDR3: CASLGSSDTQYF
V: TRBV9; J: TRBJ1-4; D: .; size: .; DNA: TGTGCCAGCAGCGTAGAAGGAGCTGCAACTAATGAAAAACTGTTTTTT; CDR3: CASSVEGAATNEKLFF
V: TRBV12-3/TRBV12-4; J: TRBJ1-3; D: .; size: .; DNA: TGTGCCAGCAGTTTATATGGAAACACCATATATTTT; CDR3: CASSLYGNTIYF
V: TRBV5-3; J: TRBJ2-5; D: TRBD2; size: .; DNA: TGTGCCAGAAGCGCCGGACTAGCGGGGAAAGAGACCCAGTACTTC; CDR3: CARSAGLAGKETQYF
V: TRBV5-6; J: TRBJ1-1; D: TRBD1; size: .; DNA: TGTGCCAGCAGGTGGGGACAGGCAAACACTGAAGCTTTCTTT; CDR3: CASRWGQANTEAFF
V: TRBV18; J: TRBJ2-7; D: .; size: once; DNA: TGTGCCAGCTCTCCGGGAGCCATCTACGAGCAGTACTTC; CDR3: CASSPGAIYEQYF
V: TRBV27; J: TRBJ1-2; D: TRBD1; size: .; DNA: TGTGCCAGCAGCCCGGACAGGGAGGGATATGGCTACACCTTC; CDR3: CASSPDREGYGYTF
V: TRBV11-3; J: TRBJ2-2; D: TRBD1; size: .; DNA: TGTGCCAGCAGCCCGGGACAGGGGGCTCGGACCGGGGAGCTGTTTTTT; CDR3: CASSPGQGARTGELFF
V: TRBV7-2; J: TRBJ1-2; D: TRBD1; size: .; DNA: TGTGCCAGCACTCTTATCCAGGACAGGGGAGGCTACACCTTC; CDR3: CASTLIQDRGGYTF
V: TRBV21-1; J: TRBJ1-5; D: .; size: once; DNA: TGTGCCTCGGGACAGGGAAAGATTGGTCAGCCCCAGCATTTT; CDR3: CASGQGKIGQPQHF
V: TRBV5-4; J: TRBJ2-2; D: .; size: .; DNA: TGTGCCAGCAGCCCTGACCTCCGGGAATCTAACGTGTTTTTT; CDR3: CASSPDLRESNVFF
V: TRBV11-2; J: TRBJ1-2; D: .; size: .; DNA: TGTGCCAGCAGCTTAGAAGCAGGAACTAACTATGGCTACACCTTC; CDR3: CASSLEAGTNYGYTF
V: TRBV5-1; J: TRBJ1-4; D: .; size: .; DNA: TGCGCCAGCAGCTTGGCCCGGGGGGCTGGGGCTAATGAAAAACTGTTTTTT; CDR3: CASSLARGAGANEKLFF
V: TRBV15; J: TRBJ1-1; D: .; size: .; DNA: TGTGCCACCAGCAGAGATTTGGGCCGGAACACTGAAGCTTTCTTT; CDR3: CATSRDLGRNTEAFF
V: TRBV7-7; J: TRBJ2-7; D: TRBD2; size: .; DNA: TGTGCTAGCAGTACCCAAGCGGGGTCCTCCTACGAGCAGTACTTC; CDR3: CASSTQAGSSYEQYF
V: TRBV3-1/TRBV3-2; J: TRBJ1-1; D: TRBD1; size: .; DNA: TGTGCCAGCAGCCAAGGGACAGGGGGATCTGAAGCTTTCTTT; CDR3: CASSQGTGGSEAFF
V: TRBV19; J: TRBJ2-7; D: .; size: .; DNA: TGTGCCAGTAGTACCTCCGGGACTCGCGTCGAGCAGTACTTC; CDR3: CASSTSGTRVEQYF
V: TRBV18; J: TRBJ2-3; D: TRBD2; size: once; DNA: TGTGCCAGCTCACCAACCCTAGCGGGAGGGCGTACAGATACGCAGTATTTT; CDR3: CASSPTLAGGRTDTQYF
V: TRBV24-1; J: TRBJ2-3; D: TRBD2; size: .; DNA: TGTGCCACCAGTGATGCCTGGGAGCGGGGGAGCACAGATACGCAGTATTTT; CDR3: CATSDAWERGSTDTQYF
V: TRBV5-1; J: TRBJ2-3; D: .; size: .; DNA: TGCGCCAGCAGCTTAACAGGGACAAGTGCAGATACGCAGTATTTT; CDR3: CASSLTGTSADTQYF